Listed below are T cell receptor beta chains from one sample, sequenced in a study of PD-L1 blockade in urothelial cancer. Generated by immunoSEQ multiplex PCR, the TCRdb table keeps only in-frame clones and is missing some. The table records tens of thousands of clones, more than 80% of them present only once. Source: PBMCs, taken around atezolizumab (anti-PD-L1) treatment. The receptors originated from a man in his 70s with urothelial cancer. Each CDR3 is given with its conserved first and last residue. The D gene is left open where the match is weak. Expanded clones are given a class, and other clones once, few, many or no size at all.

V	D	size	CDR3
TRBV28	-	-	CASRSGGLRNQPQHF
TRBV19	-	-	CASSISGPGELFF
TRBV6-1	-	-	CASSEARRTEAFF
TRBV7-8	-	-	CASSPYGAGSNQPQHF
TRBV14	-	-	CASSQDRKEEANYGYTF
TRBV30	-	-	CAWSGGLDADTQYF
TRBV30	-	-	CAWSVKSMRGRVEGYTF
TRBV28	-	-	CASSLGSNYGYTF
TRBV29-1	-	-	CSVGSLAFDEQYF
TRBV5-1	-	-	CASSLEGRETQYF
TRBV2	TRBD2	-	CASRPASGSYEEQFF
TRBV19	TRBD2	-	CASAGGGLAGGRGVPNNEQFF
TRBV5-1	-	-	CASSPDYPDTQYF
TRBV29-1	-	-	CSSDRAGTYNEQFF
TRBV5-6	-	-	CASSLAQGGYSNQPQHF
TRBV2	TRBD1	once	CASTTGGATNEKLFF
TRBV29-1	-	-	CSVREGGRGYEQYF
TRBV6-6	-	-	CASSYPTGFDAYEQYF
TRBV10-1	-	-	CASSEGHNTEAFF
TRBV28	-	few	CASSFRQFDQPQHF
TRBV7-9	-	-	CASSKQVATDTQYF
TRBV19	-	-	CASSPRGGELFF
TRBV2	TRBD2	-	CASTLGLAGATDTQYF
TRBV5-1	TRBD1	few	CASSLQGDGELFF
TRBV6-1	TRBD1	few	CASSHPTGDYGYTF
TRBV4-1	-	once	CASSTQQGDTQYF
TRBV7-2	-	-	CASSLPVTDTQYF
TRBV2	TRBD1	-	CASSEGTGRGAETQYF
TRBV19	-	-	CASGPTGPTEAFF
TRBV7-9	-	-	CASSSRHFYEQYF
TRBV7-8	TRBD1	-	CASSSRRDSNNQPQHF
TRBV4-1	-	-	CASSLDSGRGGIRGTEAFF
TRBV5-4	TRBD2	-	CASSQFRTGGTGELFF
TRBV28	TRBD1	-	CASSSGTGVPNTEAFF
TRBV5-5	-	-	CASSLVGRATEAFF
TRBV6-1	-	-	CASSEYGEQFF
TRBV5-1	-	-	CASSPIGGNEKLFF
TRBV30	TRBD1	-	CAWSGTGIGGYTF
TRBV28	TRBD1	-	CASSTLKGQGTYEQYF
TRBV11-3	TRBD2	-	CASSRSGSTGETQYF
TRBV7-2	TRBD2	-	CASSLFPSGSGDTQYF
TRBV6-1	TRBD2	-	CATHLSGEQETQYF
TRBV27	TRBD2	-	CASSWGLAGGEQYF
TRBV11-3	TRBD1	-	CASSLVSSLRDRGPHEQYF
TRBV19	-	-	CASTTEGVYSGNTIYF
TRBV27	-	-	CASSLSGGAAEQFF
TRBV19	TRBD1	few	CASRVQGVHQPQHF
TRBV10-2	TRBD1	few	CASSESNRGAYEQYF
TRBV6-1	TRBD1	-	CASSEAFQGVGETQYF
TRBV30	-	-	CAWSVSGAGKETQYF